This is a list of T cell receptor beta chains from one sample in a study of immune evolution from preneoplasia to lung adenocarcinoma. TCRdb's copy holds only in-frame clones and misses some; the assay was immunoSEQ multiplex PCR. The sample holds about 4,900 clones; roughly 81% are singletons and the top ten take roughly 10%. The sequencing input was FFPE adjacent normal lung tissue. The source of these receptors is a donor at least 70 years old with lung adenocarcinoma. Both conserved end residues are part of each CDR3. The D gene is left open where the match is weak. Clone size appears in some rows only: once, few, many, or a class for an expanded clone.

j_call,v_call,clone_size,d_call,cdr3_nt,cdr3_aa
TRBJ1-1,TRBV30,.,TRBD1,TGTGCCTGGAGTGCCGGGACAGGGAGAACTGAAGCTTTCTTT,CAWSAGTGRTEAFF
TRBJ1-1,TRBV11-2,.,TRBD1,TGTGCCAGCAGCTTAGTCGCAGGGGGGGTTGAAGCTTTCTTT,CASSLVAGGVEAFF
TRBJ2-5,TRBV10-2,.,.,TGCGCCAGCAGTGAGTCGAAATGGAGGAGACAGACCCAGTACTTC,CASSESKWRRQTQYF
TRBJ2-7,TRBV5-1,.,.,TGCGCCAGCAGCTTGCTCAATCCCCACGAGCAGTACTTC,CASSLLNPHEQYF
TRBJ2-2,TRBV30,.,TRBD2,TGTGCCTGGACTAGACTAGCGGGAGTGGCCGGGGAGCTGTTTTTT,CAWTRLAGVAGELFF
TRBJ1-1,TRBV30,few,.,TGTGCCTGGAGTAGATCGGATCGGACCCGAGCTTTCTTT,CAWSRSDRTRAFF
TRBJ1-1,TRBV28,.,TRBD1,TGTGCCAGCACTCTACAGGGGGCAAGGGGTTGGGAAGCTTTCTTT,CASTLQGARGWEAFF
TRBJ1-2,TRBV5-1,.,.,TGCGCCAGCAGCGCCTTCACAGGGCGCGGCTATGGCTACACCTTC,CASSAFTGRGYGYTF
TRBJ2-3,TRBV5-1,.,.,TGCGCCAGCAGCAGGGTCGGCACAGATACGCAGTATTTT,CASSRVGTDTQYF
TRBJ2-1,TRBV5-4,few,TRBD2,TGTGCCAGCAGCTCCGGACTAGCGGGAGAGAGCTCCTACAATGAGCAGTTCTTC,CASSSGLAGESSYNEQFF
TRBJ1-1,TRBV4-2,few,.,TGTGCCAGCAGCCAAGATTGGACGGTGTGGAACACTGAAGCTTTCTTT,CASSQDWTVWNTEAFF
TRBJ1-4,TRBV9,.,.,TGTGCCAGCAGCCTCGTCGGGGGTAATGAAAAACTGTTTTTT,CASSLVGGNEKLFF
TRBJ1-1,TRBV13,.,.,TGTGCCAGCAGCTTAGGAGGGGACACTGAAGCTTTCTTT,CASSLGGDTEAFF
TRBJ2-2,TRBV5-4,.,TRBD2,TGTGCCAGCAGCTGGGGACTAGCGGGGAACACCGGGGAGCTGTTTTTT,CASSWGLAGNTGELFF
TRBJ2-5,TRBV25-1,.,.,TGTGCCAGCGCCGTTCTTGGGGCCGGAGAGACCCAGTACTTC,CASAVLGAGETQYF
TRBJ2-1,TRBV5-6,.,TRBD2,TGTGCCAGCAGCTTGACTAGCGGGACCGCTGTGGATGAGCAGTTCTTC,CASSLTSGTAVDEQFF
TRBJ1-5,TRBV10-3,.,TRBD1,TGTGCCATCAGTGGGGGACAGGGGGCGGGACAGCCCCAGCATTTT,CAISGGQGAGQPQHF
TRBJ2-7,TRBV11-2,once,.,TGTGCCAGCAGCTCCACCCGCGGCACCCCCTACGAGCAGTACTTC,CASSSTRGTPYEQYF
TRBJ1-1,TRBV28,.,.,TGTGCCAGCAGCGTAATCGGGGGAGGTGAAGCTTTCTTT,CASSVIGGGEAFF
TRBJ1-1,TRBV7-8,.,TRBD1,TGTGCCAGCAGCCCGCTGGACAGGCTGAACACTGAAGCTTTCTTT,CASSPLDRLNTEAFF
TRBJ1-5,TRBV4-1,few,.,TGCGCCAGCAGCCAAGATAGTCCGGCGGCCGGAACCTATAGCAATCAGCCCCAGCATTTT,CASSQDSPAAGTYSNQPQHF
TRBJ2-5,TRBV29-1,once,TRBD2,TGCAGCGCGCCTAGCGGGAGTGGAGAGACCCAGTACTTC,CSAPSGSGETQYF
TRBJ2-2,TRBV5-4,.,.,TGTGCCAGCAGCTTGGATTCGGTTACCGGGGAGCTGTTTTTT,CASSLDSVTGELFF
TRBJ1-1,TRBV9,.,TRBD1,TGTGCCAGCAGCGAGGGACAGGGCACTGAAGCTTTCTTT,CASSEGQGTEAFF
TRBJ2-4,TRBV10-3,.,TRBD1,TGTGCCACCCAGGGGGATGAAAACATTCAGTACTTC,CATQGDENIQYF
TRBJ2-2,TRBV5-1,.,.,TGCGCCAGCAGCTCGGGCAGGGTCCCGAACACCGGGGAGCTGTTTTTT,CASSSGRVPNTGELFF
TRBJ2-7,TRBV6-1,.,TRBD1,TGTGCCATGGATGCTGGTACAGGGGTCAACGAGCAGTACTTC,CAMDAGTGVNEQYF
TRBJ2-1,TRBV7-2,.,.,TGTGCCAGCAGCTTAGTAGGGGTTGTAGGATCCTACAATGAGCAGTTCTTC,CASSLVGVVGSYNEQFF
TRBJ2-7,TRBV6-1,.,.,TGTGCCAGCAGTGAAGCGAACTTCGTGGCCTACGAGCAGTACTTC,CASSEANFVAYEQYF
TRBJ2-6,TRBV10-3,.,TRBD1,TGTGCCATCACGACAGGGGGCGTGTCGGGGGCCAACGTCCTGACTTTC,CAITTGGVSGANVLTF
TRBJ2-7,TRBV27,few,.,TGTGCCAGCAGTTTAAGGGATATCTCCTACGAGCAGTACTTC,CASSLRDISYEQYF
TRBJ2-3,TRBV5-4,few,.,TGTGCCAGCAGTGGACAGAGCACAGATACGCAGTATTTT,CASSGQSTDTQYF
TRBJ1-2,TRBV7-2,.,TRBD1,TGTGCCAGCAGCTCTCCGACAGGGGACTATGGCTACACCTTC,CASSSPTGDYGYTF
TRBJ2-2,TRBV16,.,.,TGTGCCAGCAGCCAATCAAAGGCCGGGGAGCTGTTTTTT,CASSQSKAGELFF
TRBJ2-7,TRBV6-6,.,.,TGTGCCAGCAGTTACTTTGCGGGTGGCTCCTACGAGCAGTACTTC,CASSYFAGGSYEQYF
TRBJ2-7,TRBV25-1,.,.,TGTGCCAGCAGGGGATTTGGGGAAAAAGCAAACGAGCAGTACTTC,CASRGFGEKANEQYF
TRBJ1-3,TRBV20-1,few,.,TGCAGCATAAACAACGGCAACACCATATATTTT,CSINNGNTIYF
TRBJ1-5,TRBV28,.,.,TGTGCCAGCAGTTTGAGTAGCTACAATCAGCCCCAGCATTTT,CASSLSSYNQPQHF
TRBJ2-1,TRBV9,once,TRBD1,TGTGCCAGCAGCGTAGGAGCGGACAGGGTTGAGCAGTTCTTC,CASSVGADRVEQFF
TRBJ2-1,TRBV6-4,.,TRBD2,TGTGCCACCTCGGCTAGCGGATACAATGAGCAGTTCTTC,CATSASGYNEQFF
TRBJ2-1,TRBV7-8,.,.,TGTGCCAGCAGCTCAAGGGTTCTACTAGTGAATGAGCAGTTCTTC,CASSSRVLLVNEQFF
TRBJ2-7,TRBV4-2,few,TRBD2,TGTGCCAGCAGCCAAGTCCTCTATACTAGCGAGGAAGGGGAGCAGTACTTC,CASSQVLYTSEEGEQYF
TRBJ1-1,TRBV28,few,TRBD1,TGTGCCAGCAACCGACAGGGGGCTGAAGCTTTCTTT,CASNRQGAEAFF
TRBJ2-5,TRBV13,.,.,TGTGCCAGCAGCCACCGACTAGTTGGGGGCGAGACCCAGTACTTC,CASSHRLVGGETQYF
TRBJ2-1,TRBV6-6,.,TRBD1,TGTGCCAGCAAAGGGGGCGCTGGCAATGAGCAGTTCTTC,CASKGGAGNEQFF
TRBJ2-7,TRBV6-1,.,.,TGTGCCAGCAGTGAAGGCGGGACCCGAATCGAGCAGTACTTC,CASSEGGTRIEQYF
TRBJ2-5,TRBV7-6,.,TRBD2,TGTGCCAGCAGCTTAGCGGAGGGTAGCGGGATCGCGGGGCAAATGAAGACCCAGTACTTC,CASSLAEGSGIAGQMKTQYF
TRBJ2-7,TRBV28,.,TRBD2,TGTGCCAGCAGTTTAGGGGGGACTAGCACCTCCTACGAGCAGTACTTC,CASSLGGTSTSYEQYF
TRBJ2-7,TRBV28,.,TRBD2,TGTGCCAGCAGTTTAGACATTCCATTTGAGGGACTAGCGGGCTACGAGCAGTACTTC,CASSLDIPFEGLAGYEQYF
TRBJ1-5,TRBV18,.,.,TGTGCCAGCTCACCTACCAGTATGGGCAATCAGCCCCAGCATTTT,CASSPTSMGNQPQHF
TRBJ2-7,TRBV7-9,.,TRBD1,TGTGCCAGCAGCCCACGGGACAGGGGGATAAGTGGGGAGCAGTACTTC,CASSPRDRGISGEQYF
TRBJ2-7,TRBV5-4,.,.,TGTGCCAGCAGCTTGTGGGGGATCAACAACGAGCAGTACTTC,CASSLWGINNEQYF
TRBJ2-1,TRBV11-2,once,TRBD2,TGTGCCAGCAGACCTAGCGGTGATGAGCAGTTCTTC,CASRPSGDEQFF
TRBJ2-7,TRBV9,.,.,TGTGCCAGCAGCGTCGGAGGGGACGCGGTCTACGAGCAGTACTTC,CASSVGGDAVYEQYF
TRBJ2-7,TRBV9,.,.,TGTGTCAGCAGCGTAGATTCGGGGGCTGCCTACGAGCAGTACTTC,CVSSVDSGAAYEQYF